The 32 T cell receptor beta chains in this list originate from one sample, sequenced in a study of control samples from healthy donors and cancer patients (dated by TCRdb to the early 2020s). Library method: the immunoSEQ multiplex PCR assay. Held by TCRdb, this immuneACCESS table contains in-frame sequences only and omits some clones. Under half of the omission traces to an unresolved V gene where checked; the cause of the rest is unknown. The sample's clone listing holds around 190,000 clones. Around 2% of the sample is held by the ten biggest clonotypes. Sequences were obtained from blood. The source is a woman in her 30s in good health.

The chain employs TRBV18 and TRBJ2-1, with 11 bases fitting TRBD2. This CDR3 region has 15 residues. V dropped 6 bases and J dropped 2; count of bases not matched to a gene: 3. CDR1 and CDR2 from the germline V gene are KGHSH and LQKENI. The CDR3 loop reads CASSRLAGTYNEQFF. In nucleotides, the CDR3 is TGTGCCAGCTCGAGACTAGCGGGGACCTACAATGAGCAGTTCTTC.

The genes are TRBV28 and TRBJ2-2; D is unresolved. Germline V gene sequence: CDR1 MDHEN, CDR2 SYDVKM. The CDR3 totals 16 residues. V lost 2 bases, J lost 5 bases, and 15 bases lay in between. DNA of the CDR3: TGTGCCAGCAGTTTAAGTTATGGCAGTATTACCGGGGAGCTGTTTTTT. It translates to CASSLSYGSITGELFF.

The chain joins TRBV28 to TRBJ1-4; 8 bases line up with TRBD1. Germline V lookup: CDR1 MDHEN, CDR2 SYDVKM. J lost 7 bases, V lost 4 bases, and 11 bases had no gene match. The CDR3 extends over 16 amino acids. CDR3 coding DNA: TGTGCCAGCAGTTCCTCGACCGGGACAGGACGTGAAAAACTGTTTTTT. It encodes CASSSSTGTGREKLFF.

The rearrangement links TRBV12-3 or TRBV12-4 to TRBJ2-2; 12 positions match TRBD2. V gave up 9 bases and J gave up 5 bases; unmatched junction bases: 1. This CDR3 comprises 13 residues. The CDR3 is CASLAGGTGELFF. CDR3 DNA: TGTGCCAGTCTAGCGGGGGGGACCGGGGAGCTGTTTTTT.

The genes are TRBV20-1 and TRBJ1-1, with unresolved D. The CDR3 is 11 amino acids. Trimming removed 6 bases at V and 6 bases at J, with 11 bases between. Germline CDR1 reads DFQATT; CDR2 reads SNEGSKA (reference sequence). The CDR3 spells CSAEPRAEAFF. The CDR3 DNA reads as TGCAGTGCAGAGCCGCGGGCTGAAGCTTTCTTT.

The chain recombines TRBV28 with TRBJ1-2; TRBD1 matches 9 bases. V lost 2 bases and J lost 2; bases outside the gene matches: 6. Per germline, CDR1 MDHEN and CDR2 SYDVKM. This CDR3 spans 16 amino acids. CDR3 in amino acids: CASSLPGQGTNYGYTF. Here the CDR3 DNA reads TGTGCCAGCAGTTTACCAGGACAGGGGACGAACTATGGCTACACCTTC.

The gene calls are TRBV28 and TRBJ1-2; D not resolved. The length of the CDR3 is 13 residues. Germline V gene lookup returns CDR1 MDHEN and CDR2 SYDVKM. Trimming removed 8 bases from V and 1 base from J, with 11 bases in between. CDR3 sequence: CASGVENNYGYTF. The CDR3 DNA reads TGTGCCAGCGGCGTCGAAAATAACTATGGCTACACCTTC.

The chain joins TRBV5-5 to TRBJ2-5, with 7 bases lining up with TRBD1. V was clipped by 3 bases and J by 6 bases; unmatched bases: 14. The CDR3 totals 16 residues. Germline values: CDR1 SGHKS, CDR2 YYEKEE (reference sequence). This CDR3 is CASSWDAGGGGQTQYF. Here the CDR3 DNA reads TGTGCCAGCAGCTGGGACGCAGGGGGTGGTGGGCAGACCCAGTACTTC.

A word on this clone: Additional DNA sequences in this sample encode the identical CDR3. The rearrangement joins TRBV12-3 or TRBV12-4 to TRBJ1-2, with D hard to call. The CDR3 runs to 13 residues. The V and J ends lost 3 bases and 1 base respectively, with 6 bases between them. CDR3 loop: CASSFNSNYGYTF. The CDR3 coding sequence is TGTGCCAGCAGTTTTAATAGTAACTATGGCTACACCTTC.

The chain links TRBV20-1 to TRBJ2-5; 8 bases match TRBD1. The ends lost 3 bases at V and 2 bases at J; junction bases unmatched: 5. The germline V gene has CDR1 DFQATT and CDR2 SNEGSKA (reference sequence). The CDR3 has 14 amino acids. The DNA of the CDR3 is TGCAGTGCTAGTTGGGACAGGCTACAAGAGACCCAGTACTTC. This sequence encodes CSASWDRLQETQYF.

The V gene is TRBV28, the J gene TRBJ1-4; possibly TRBD1 for D (6 bases). Germline CDR1 MDHEN, CDR2 SYDVKM. The CDR3 is made up of 18 amino acids. Trimming removed 5 bases at V and 4 bases at J, with 23 bases between. CDR3 in DNA: TGTGCCAGCAGTCGTCTTGGGGGGGCCTTTAATCGTAATGAAAAACTGTTTTTT. It is translated as CASSRLGGAFNRNEKLFF.

The chain joins TRBV7-3 to TRBJ2-1; TRBD2 agrees at 10 bases. Germline V gene lookup returns CDR1 SGHTA and CDR2 FQGTGA. CDR3 length: 14 amino acids. Trimming took 5 bases from V and 8 from J; bases not matched to a gene: 6. The CDR3 nucleotides are TGTGCCAGCAGCCCAGGCCTAGCGGGGGATGAGCAGTTCTTC. It translates to CASSPGLAGDEQFF.

This rearrangement joins TRBV15 to TRBJ1-2; no reliable D call. The CDR3 has 15 amino acids. Trimming shortened V by 0 bases and J by 7 bases, and 15 bases separated the two germline ends. Per germline, CDR1 LNHNV and CDR2 YYDKDF (reference sequence). The chain's CDR3 is CATSREGLGRSGYTF. The CDR3 DNA is TGTGCCACCAGCAGAGAAGGGCTGGGGAGGAGTGGCTACACCTTC.

The V and J genes are TRBV28 and TRBJ1-2; D is perhaps TRBD1 (5 bases). CDR1 and CDR2 (germline): MDHEN, SYDVKM. The CDR3 spans 13 residues. V was pared by 3 bases and J by 4 bases, with 9 bases between. The CDR3 loop is CASSFPGSYGYTF. CDR3 DNA: TGTGCCAGCAGTTTTCCAGGGTCCTATGGCTACACCTTC.

The chain has TRBV6-4 and TRBJ2-4, with no clear D. The CDR3 sequence is 17 residues long. Trimming stripped 5 bases from V and 0 bases from J, with 17 bases between. From germline, CDR1 is MRHNA and CDR2 SNTAGT. The CDR3 DNA sequence: TGTGCCAGCAGTTTTTTAGAGAGGTTAATAGCCAAAAACATTCAGTACTTC. Translation gives CASSFLERLIAKNIQYF.

This chain uses TRBV25-1 with TRBJ2-1, with D uncertain. Looked up from germline, CDR1 is MGHDK and CDR2 is SYGVNS. This CDR3 has 15 amino acids. Trimming stripped 3 bases from V and 3 bases from J, with 12 bases between. The DNA for the CDR3 is TGTGCCAGCAGTGATCTTGACAACCGCTACAATGAGCAGTTCTTC. It translates to CASSDLDNRYNEQFF.

This chain uses TRBV10-2 with TRBJ1-1; D is unresolved. CDR1 and CDR2 from the germline V gene are WSHSY and SAAADI. Trimming cost V 0 bases and J 3 bases, with 8 bases left between them. The CDR3 sequence is 14 residues long. CDR3 loop: CASSESQDYTEAFF. Written as DNA, the CDR3 is TGCGCCAGCAGTGAGTCGCAAGACTACACTGAAGCTTTCTTT.

V gene TRBV27 combines with J gene TRBJ1-1; D unclear. CDR1 is MNHEY and CDR2 is SMNVEV in the germline V gene (reference sequence). With 6 bases removed from V and 6 bases from J, the gap between germline ends came to 14 bases. The CDR3 runs 13 residues. The DNA for the CDR3 is TGTGCCAGCAGGAATCCGGGATATTCTGAAGCTTTCTTT. This translates into CASRNPGYSEAFF.

This chain joins TRBV10-1 and TRBJ1-1; D is ambiguous. The germline V gene encodes CDR1 WNHNN and CDR2 SYGVQD (reference sequence). This CDR3 spans 13 amino acids. Trimming pared 3 bases from V and 0 bases from J, leaving 5 bases between. The DNA for the CDR3 is TGCGCCAGCAGTGATCCGATGAACACTGAAGCTTTCTTT. Its translation is CASSDPMNTEAFF.

On this clone: The same CDR3 can be traced to other DNA sequences in this sample. The chain joins TRBV28 to TRBJ1-2, with D maybe TRBD1 (5 bases). CDR3 length: 12 residues. The V and J ends lost 5 bases and 4 bases respectively, with 8 bases between them. Germline V gene data show CDR1 as MDHEN and CDR2 as SYDVKM. The CDR3 nucleotides are TGTGCCAGCAGTCTGGACACCTATGGCTACACCTTC. Translated: CASSLDTYGYTF.

This chain connects TRBV5-1 to TRBJ1-1; TRBD1 matches 7 bases. The junction had 10 bases not matched to a gene; V was cut back by 3 bases and J by 5 bases. CDR1 and CDR2 from the germline V gene are SGHRS and YFSETQ. The length of the CDR3 is 15 residues. The DNA of the CDR3 is TGCGCCAGCAGCTCAAGACAGGGAAGGCGGACTGAAGCTTTCTTT. Its translation: CASSSRQGRRTEAFF.

J is TRBJ2-7 and V is TRBV7-9, with D perhaps matching TRBD1 or TRBD2 (6 bases each). Trimming removed 4 bases at V and 3 bases at J, with 16 bases between. Germline V lookup: CDR1 SEHNR, CDR2 FQNEAQ (reference sequence). The CDR3 covers 15 residues. This CDR3 reads CASSSRWGAGYEQYF. The CDR3 bases are TGTGCCAGCAGCTCCCGGTGGGGGGCGGGCTACGAGCAGTACTTC. The variable domain in full, with the rest retrieved from reference TRBV7-9 and TRBJ2-7, is DTGVSQNPRHKITKRGQNVTFRCDPISEHNRLYWYRQTLGQGPEFLTYFQNEAQLEKSRLLSDRFSAERPKGSFSTLEIQRTEQGDSAMYLCASSSRWGAGYEQYFGPGTRLTVT.

The chain carries TRBV6-2 or TRBV6-3 and TRBJ1-5; TRBD1 agrees at 7 bases. This CDR3 comprises 13 residues. V lost 4 bases and J lost 4; bases outside the gene matches: 1. Germline-derived CDR1 and CDR2 are MNHEY and SVGEGT. The CDR3 region is CASSSRGNQPQHF. The CDR3, as DNA: TGTGCCAGCAGTTCCAGGGGGAATCAGCCCCAGCATTTT.

The chain combines TRBV5-1 with TRBJ2-7; D might be TRBD1 or TRBD2, each matching 6 bases. V gave up 2 bases and J gave up 1 base, with 13 bases separating them. This CDR3 comprises 15 residues. CDR1 is SGHRS, CDR2 YFSETQ, per germline. The CDR3 loop is CASSFYREVSYEQYF. The CDR3 DNA reads as TGCGCCAGCAGCTTCTACAGGGAGGTTTCCTACGAGCAGTACTTC.

The rearrangement uses TRBV11-2 and TRBJ2-7, with TRBD1 matching over 7 bases. CDR1 is SGHAT, CDR2 FQNNGV, per germline. With 3 bases clipped from V and 2 bases from J, the junction kept 4 bases outside the gene matches. The length of the CDR3 is 14 residues. The chain's CDR3 is CASSFTGATYEQYF. The CDR3 coding sequence is TGTGCCAGCAGCTTCACAGGGGCCACCTACGAGCAGTACTTC.

This chain joins TRBV7-9 and TRBJ1-4; 7 nucleotides agree with TRBD1. The germline CDR1 and CDR2 sequences are SEHNR and FQNEAQ (reference sequence). This CDR3 is built from 15 residues. V gave up 3 bases and J gave up 6 bases; unmatched junction bases: 7. CDR3 DNA: TGTGCCAGCAGCTTGCCCGGGACAGCTCATGAAAAACTGTTTTTT. Amino acids: CASSLPGTAHEKLFF. Drawing the rest from reference TRBV7-9 and TRBJ1-4, the complete variable domain is DTGVSQNPRHKITKRGQNVTFRCDPISEHNRLYWYRQTLGQGPEFLTYFQNEAQLEKSRLLSDRFSAERPKGSFSTLEIQRTEQGDSAMYLCASSLPGTAHEKLFFGSGTQLSVL.

This chain links TRBV9 with TRBJ1-2; D unresolved. The CDR3 is 14 amino acids. CDR1 and CDR2 from the germline V gene are SGDLS and YYNGEE. V dropped 0 bases and J dropped 4 bases, with 10 bases sitting between them. CDR3 nucleotide sequence: TGTGCCAGCAGCGTAGCTGAGGTATTCTATGGCTACACCTTC. This gives the protein CASSVAEVFYGYTF.

The CDR3 DNA sequence: TGTGCCAGCAGCTTGGTCTCTGGGCTTGGCTACACCTTC. Protein sequence: CASSLVSGLGYTF. The rearrangement uses TRBV5-5 and TRBJ1-2, with D hard to call. This CDR3 spans 13 amino acids. The germline V gene encodes CDR1 SGHKS and CDR2 YYEKEE (reference sequence). V lost 0 bases and J lost 7, with 10 bases in between.

This chain links TRBV11-2 with TRBJ2-2; 10 bases agree with TRBD1. CDR3 length: 18 amino acids. The V segment lost 6 bases and the J segment 0 bases; nucleotides outside the gene matches: 10. Germline CDR1 and CDR2: SGHAT and FQNNGV. The chain's CDR3 is CASSSADRGRANTGELFF. The CDR3 DNA sequence: TGTGCCAGCAGTTCTGCGGACAGGGGGAGAGCGAACACCGGGGAGCTGTTTTTT.

The J gene is TRBJ1-3, the V gene TRBV5-1; D unresolved. V was trimmed by 4 bases and J by 1 base, leaving 15 bases between them. The CDR3 is made up of 16 amino acids. Germline lookup yields CDR1 SGHRS and CDR2 YFSETQ. CDR3 residues: CASSDRMTGSGNTIYF. The CDR3 DNA reads TGCGCCAGCAGCGACCGTATGACGGGGTCTGGAAACACCATATATTTT.

CDR3 in DNA: TGCGCCAGCAGCTCTTGGGGCGGGGGGGCCCGAGATACGCAGTATTTT. Translated: CASSSWGGGARDTQYF. The chain is built from TRBV5-1 and TRBJ2-3; 9 bases line up with TRBD2. This CDR3 has 16 residues. The germline V gene has CDR1 SGHRS and CDR2 YFSETQ. The ends lost 3 bases at V and 5 bases at J; junction bases unmatched: 10.

The V and J genes are TRBV5-1 and TRBJ2-3; D gene uncertain. CDR3 length equals 15 residues. V dropped 6 bases and J dropped 2 bases, with 16 bases sitting between them. Germline V CDR1 and CDR2: SGHRS, YFSETQ. The CDR3 sequence is CASKQEGRTTDTQYF. CDR3 bases: TGCGCCAGCAAGCAAGAAGGACGCACCACAGATACGCAGTATTTT.